A single sample is the source of the 15 T cell receptor beta chains below, sequenced in a study of control samples from healthy donors and cancer patients. Profiling relied on immunoSEQ multiplex PCR, and the TCRdb table lists in-frame clones only, not all of them. The sample consists of 140,000 to 150,000 clones, 89% of them appearing once. The specimen sequenced was blood. Source of these receptors: a man aged 30 to 39 in good health.

This clone appeared once. The V and J genes are TRBV11-1 and TRBJ2-5; a possible D gene is TRBD2 (7 bases). CDR1 and CDR2 (germline): SGHAT, FQDESV (reference sequence). Trimming removed 3 bases at V and 2 bases at J, with 13 bases between. CDR3 size: 15 residues. CDR3 amino acids: CASSFTAGAQETQYF. The CDR3 DNA is TGTGCCAGCAGCTTTACGGCGGGGGCACAAGAGACCCAGTACTTC.

This sequence joins TRBV6-5 and TRBJ2-7; D might be TRBD1 (6 bases). Germline V gives CDR1 MNHEY, CDR2 SVGAGI. This CDR3 is 12 amino acids long. V shed 9 bases and J shed 2 bases, with 11 bases lying between them. This CDR3 is CASRTATYEQYF. The CDR3 DNA sequence: TGTGCCAGTCGGACAGCTACCTACGAGCAGTACTTC.

The chain carries TRBV5-6 and TRBJ1-3, with TRBD1 matching over 11 bases. The CDR3 is made up of 16 amino acids. Germline CDR1 reads SGHDT; CDR2 reads YYEEEE. J gave up 0 bases and V 4 bases, and 3 bases lay outside the gene matches. Written as DNA, the CDR3 is TGTGCCAGCAGCAGAGGGACAGGGGGCTCTGGAAACACCATATATTTT. Amino acid sequence: CASSRGTGGSGNTIYF.

Here the CDR3 reads CASSSLTGDANTGELFF. The CDR3 nucleotides read TGTGCCAGCAGCTCTCTGACAGGAGATGCGAACACCGGGGAGCTGTTTTTT. The chain uses TRBV11-3 and TRBJ2-2, with D perhaps matching TRBD1 (6 bases). The CDR3 is made up of 17 amino acids. From germline, CDR1 is SGHNT and CDR2 YENEEA. V lost 4 bases and J 0 bases, leaving 15 bases between the germline ends.

The V and J genes are TRBV7-9 and TRBJ2-3, with 12 bases matching TRBD2. The germline CDR1 and CDR2 sequences are SEHNR and FQNEAQ (reference sequence). The CDR3 is made up of 15 amino acids. Trimming took 4 bases from V and 6 from J; bases not matched to a gene: 5. CDR3 nucleotide sequence: TGTGCCAGCAGCTCTAGCGGGGGGGCCACTGATACGCAGTATTTT. This sequence encodes CASSSSGGATDTQYF.

The chain has TRBV5-8 and TRBJ1-5; 9 positions agree with TRBD1. Germline-derived CDR1 and CDR2 are SGHTS and YDEGEE. The CDR3 covers 18 residues. With V trimmed by 1 base and J by 0 bases, 8 bases remained unmatched. The CDR3 is CASSLLNRGRNSNQPQHF. The CDR3 DNA sequence: TGTGCCAGCAGCTTGTTGAACAGGGGGCGGAATAGCAATCAGCCCCAGCATTTT.

This chain connects TRBV5-6 to TRBJ1-4; 9 positions match TRBD1. CDR1 and CDR2 from the germline V gene are SGHDT and YYEEEE. The CDR3 is 15 amino acids. J was trimmed by 3 bases and V by 4 bases; bases with no gene match: 4. The CDR3: CASSPDRGSNEKLFF. CDR3 bases: TGTGCCAGCAGCCCGGACAGGGGTTCTAATGAAAAACTGTTTTTT.

The chain combines TRBV12-3 or TRBV12-4 with TRBJ1-3; D remains unclear. This CDR3 comprises 11 residues. The V gene lost 6 bases and the J gene lost 3 bases, with 3 bases spanning the gap. As DNA, the CDR3 is TGTGCCAGCAGCCTTGGAAACACCATATATTTT. Translated: CASSLGNTIYF.

The CDR3 loop reads CASSGSGNTDTQYF. Written as DNA, the CDR3 is TGTGCCAGCAGCGGATCCGGGAACACAGATACGCAGTATTTT. The chain couples TRBV9 to TRBJ2-3, with a weak D call TRBD2 (5 bases). The V and J ends lost 3 bases and 2 bases respectively, with 10 bases between them. Per the germline V gene, CDR1 is SGDLS and CDR2 is YYNGEE. The CDR3 is made up of 14 amino acids.

The genes are TRBV5-1 and TRBJ2-7; the match to TRBD1 covers 7 bases. With 0 bases clipped from V and 6 bases from J, the junction kept 9 bases outside the gene matches. CDR1 is SGHRS and CDR2 is YFSETQ in the germline V gene. This CDR3 region has 15 residues. Here the CDR3 reads CASSLGGQMRGEQYF. DNA for the CDR3: TGCGCCAGCAGCTTGGGGGGACAGATGAGGGGCGAGCAGTACTTC.

The chain employs TRBV12-5 and TRBJ2-7, with D tentatively TRBD1 or TRBD2 (6 bases each). This CDR3 has 14 residues. Looked up from germline, CDR1 is LGHNT and CDR2 is FRNRAP. The V end was cut by 6 bases, the J end by 5 bases, with 17 bases between. The DNA of the CDR3 is TGTGCTAGTGGGGCCGGGACTGGGGGCCACGAGCAGTACTTC. Its translation: CASGAGTGGHEQYF.

The chain carries TRBV24-1 and TRBJ2-1, with 11 bases lining up with TRBD2. V trimming: 7 bases; J trimming: 8 bases; junction bases outside the gene matches: 12. Germline V lookup: CDR1 KGHDR, CDR2 SFDVKD. The CDR3 is 16 residues long. CDR3 coding DNA: TGTGCCACCAGCACCCTCTCTAGCGGGGGGCCCCATGAGCAGTTCTTC. This codes for CATSTLSSGGPHEQFF.

The chain joins TRBV12-3 or TRBV12-4 to TRBJ1-1, with a tentative D call TRBD1 (5 bases). V was shortened by 5 bases and J by 1 base, with 8 bases between the two germline ends. This CDR3 has 13 amino acids. CDR3 DNA sequence: TGTGCCAGCAGTCAAACAGGGAACACTGAAGCTTTCTTT. Its protein is CASSQTGNTEAFF.

The V call is TRBV12-5, the J call TRBJ2-5; TRBD1 matches 9 bases. The CDR3 covers 13 residues. V shed 5 bases, J shed 3 bases, and the junction held 1 base outside the gene matches. Germline loops: CDR1 LGHNT, CDR2 FRNRAP. CDR3 amino acids: CASGRTGEETQYF. CDR3 nucleotide sequence: TGTGCTAGTGGTAGGACAGGGGAAGAGACCCAGTACTTC. Full variable domain (missing parts from reference TRBV12-5 and TRBJ2-5): DARVTQTPRHKVTEMGQEVTMRCQPILGHNTVFWYRQTMMQGLELLAYFRNRAPLDDSGMPKDRFSAEMPDATLATLKIQPSEPRDSAVYFCASGRTGEETQYFGPGTRLLVL.

J is TRBJ1-5 and V is TRBV7-2; D is undetermined. The CDR3 is 14 residues long. V gave up 5 bases and J gave up 7 bases, with 15 bases separating them. CDR1 is SGHTA, CDR2 FQGNSA, per germline. The CDR3 DNA follows: TGTGCCAGCAGCCTCAGAAAAAGTGGGCAGCCCCAGCATTTT. It specifies CASSLRKSGQPQHF. The full variable domain, its missing parts supplied by reference TRBV7-2 and TRBJ1-5, is GAGVSQSPSNKVTEKGKDVELRCDPISGHTALYWYRQSLGQGLEFLIYFQGNSAPDKSGLPSDRFSAERTGGSVSTLTIQRTQQEDSAVYLCASSLRKSGQPQHFGDGTRLSIL.